This T cell receptor (beta chain) was sequenced during a study of T cells expressing NK-cell markers. Germline V gives CDR1 SNHLY, CDR2 FYNNEI. There are 11 residues in the CDR3. TCRdb reanalyzed the 5' RACE reads, giving one entry per CDR3 protein sequence and no DNA. The sample totals about 540,000 distinct CDR3 sequences. Sequenced material: blood T cells: a sorted CD56 or NKG2C T cell subset, CD4+ or CD8+ T cells, or bulk PBMC T cells (not recorded which). This clonotype originated in a man aged 18 to 30 in good health. The chain carries TRBV2 and TRBJ2-3. This chain's CDR3 is CASAVADTQYF.